The clone carrying this T cell receptor (beta chain) was seen repeatedly, ten times or more. Its target is not known. This CDR3 spans 16 amino acids. Germline CDR1 reads DFQATT; CDR2 reads SNEGSKA (reference sequence). V dropped 0 bases and J dropped 6; count of bases not matched to a gene: 11. The sample originates from a study of CD8+CD57+ T cells in acquired aplastic anemia. Study overall: On average, healthy donors gave around 9.8 million reads for CD4+ cells. Study-wide results and caveats: Comparison of patients with controls identified almost 30 shared CD8+ CDR3 sequences.

According to the study, genomic DNA was the template for TCR beta VDJ and CDR3 profiling. One entry per CDR3 protein, called by TCRdb with MiXCR from the reads. Among roughly 58,000 distinct CDR3 sequences listed, over 45% were seen once. Sequenced input: sorted CD4+, CD8+, or CD8+CD57+ T cells (not recorded which) from PBMCs. The receptor was isolated from a human donor in good health, serving as a control. The chain carries TRBV20-1 and TRBJ2-1, with 7 bases matching TRBD2. The CDR3 sequence: CSARDMGGARGNEQFF. The DNA for the CDR3 is TGCAGTGCTAGAGATATGGGAGGGGCGAGGGGCAATGAGCAGTTCTTC.